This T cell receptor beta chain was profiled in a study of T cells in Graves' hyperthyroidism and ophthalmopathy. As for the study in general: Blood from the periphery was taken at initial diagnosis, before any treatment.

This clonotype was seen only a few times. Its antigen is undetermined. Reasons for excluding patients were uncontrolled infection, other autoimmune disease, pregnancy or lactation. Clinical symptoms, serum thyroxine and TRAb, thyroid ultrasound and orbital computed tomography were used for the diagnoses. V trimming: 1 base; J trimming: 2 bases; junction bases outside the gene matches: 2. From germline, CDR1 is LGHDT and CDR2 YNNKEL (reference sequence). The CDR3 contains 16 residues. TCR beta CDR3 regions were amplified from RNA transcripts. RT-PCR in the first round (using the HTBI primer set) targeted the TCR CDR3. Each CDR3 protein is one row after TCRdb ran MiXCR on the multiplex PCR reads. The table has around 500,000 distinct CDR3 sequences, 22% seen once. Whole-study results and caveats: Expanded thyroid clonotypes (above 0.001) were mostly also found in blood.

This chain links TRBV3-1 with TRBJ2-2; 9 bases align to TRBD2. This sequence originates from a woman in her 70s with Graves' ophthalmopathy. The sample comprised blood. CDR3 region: CASSQVAGDNTGELFF. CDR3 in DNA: TGTGCCAGCAGCCAAGTAGCGGGAGATAACACCGGGGAGCTGTTTTTT.